The clone carrying this T cell receptor (beta chain) was found many times. This sample was taken from a study of response to subunit inactivated influenza vaccine. Using its own MiXCR run on the RT-PCR reads, TCRdb lists one record per CDR3 protein. Here the sample spans about 500,000 distinct CDR3 sequences, more than 7% being singletons. CDR1 SEHNR and CDR2 FQNEAQ come from the germline V gene (reference sequence). The CDR3 is 15 residues long. Losses at the gene ends were 1 base for V and 7 bases for J; bases not matched to a gene: 6. The sample was PBMCs from blood, taken approximately 25 months after vaccination. This chain links TRBV7-9 with TRBJ1-5, with 8 bases lining up with TRBD1. The source is a man aged 50-75 years who received an inactivated influenza vaccine. CDR3 bases: TGTGCCAGCAGCTTAGGTGCAGGGGGCGGACAGCCCCAGCATTTT. Translation: CASSLGAGGGQPQHF.